This passage covers 30 T cell receptor beta chains from one sample sequenced in a study of cytomegalovirus exposure and HLA in healthy donors. Some clones are missing from TCRdb's copy, which holds only in-frame ones; the method was immunoSEQ multiplex PCR. This table holds around 160,000 clones, just under 85% found once. The source material was PBMCs. Receptors were obtained from a young man in good health and CMV-seropositive.

CDR3 sequence: CAISETRTSGPDTQYF. The CDR3 region has the DNA TGTGCCATCAGTGAGACCCGGACTAGCGGCCCTGATACGCAGTATTTT. This rearrangement joins TRBV10-3 to TRBJ2-3, with 10 bases matching TRBD2. The CDR3 sequence is 16 residues long. Germline V gives CDR1 ENHRY, CDR2 SYGVKD. The J segment lost 6 bases and the V segment lost 2 bases, leaving 8 bases of the junction unmatched.

CDR3 sequence (DNA): TGTGCCAGCAGCCGAGGGGGGGCCCCTGATACGCAGTATTTT. Amino acids: CASSRGGAPDTQYF. The V call is TRBV5-6, the J call TRBJ2-3; tentative D call: TRBD2 (7 bases). Germline lookup yields CDR1 SGHDT and CDR2 YYEEEE. V lost 4 bases, J lost 6 bases, and 15 bases lay in between. This CDR3 region has 14 residues.

The rearrangement uses TRBV30 and TRBJ2-3, with TRBD1 identical over 9 bases. V dropped 4 bases and J dropped 6; count of bases not matched to a gene: 5. The CDR3 is 13 residues long. CDR1 and CDR2 (germline): GTSNPN, SVGIG (reference sequence). CDR3 sequence reads: CAWNHRGLDTQYF. The CDR3 DNA sequence: TGTGCCTGGAACCACAGGGGGCTGGATACGCAGTATTTT.

This clone was found once. This chain's CDR3 is CASSVEAGGGETQYF. In DNA, the CDR3 is TGTGCCAGCAGCGTAGAAGCGGGGGGCGGTGAGACCCAGTACTTC. The rearrangement joins TRBV9 to TRBJ2-5; 9 nucleotides agree with TRBD2. Germline loops: CDR1 SGDLS, CDR2 YYNGEE. The CDR3 runs to 15 residues. Losses at the gene ends were 0 bases for V and 5 bases for J; bases not matched to a gene: 5. Based on the CDR3 plus reference TRBV9 and TRBJ2-5, the full variable domain is DSGVTQTPKHLITATGQRVTLRCSPRSGDLSVYWYQQSLDQGLQFLIQYYNGEERAKGNILERFSAQQFPDLHSELNLSSLELGDSALYFCASSVEAGGGETQYFGPGTRLLVL.

V is TRBV7-9 and J is TRBJ1-4; perhaps TRBD1 as D (5 bases). The germline V gene encodes CDR1 SEHNR and CDR2 FQNEAQ (reference sequence). The CDR3 sequence is 14 residues long. V gave up 4 bases and J gave up 11 bases, with 17 bases separating them. CDR3: CASSSRTQRGKLFF. The CDR3 nucleotides read TGTGCCAGCAGCTCGCGGACACAGCGGGGGAAACTGTTTTTT. The whole variable domain, remainder taken from reference TRBV7-9 and TRBJ1-4, is DTGVSQNPRHKITKRGQNVTFRCDPISEHNRLYWYRQTLGQGPEFLTYFQNEAQLEKSRLLSDRFSAERPKGSFSTLEIQRTEQGDSAMYLCASSSRTQRGKLFFGSGTQLSVL.

The V and J genes are TRBV18 and TRBJ1-6; TRBD1 matches 8 bases. CDR1 and CDR2 (germline): KGHSH, LQKENI. J gave up 9 bases and V 2 bases, and 9 bases lay outside the gene matches. The CDR3 runs to 16 residues. CDR3 amino acids: CASSPTETGVGSPLHF. The DNA for the CDR3 is TGTGCCAGCTCACCAACCGAGACAGGGGTAGGTTCACCCCTCCACTTT.

V gene TRBV5-8 combines with J gene TRBJ2-3; weak D call: TRBD1 (5 bases). This CDR3 spans 16 amino acids. V was shortened by 2 bases and J by 0 bases, with 13 bases between the two germline ends. The germline gives CDR1 SGHTS, CDR2 YDEGEE. CDR3 amino acids: CASSFRQILSTDTQYF. The CDR3 DNA is TGTGCCAGCAGCTTTAGACAGATTCTTAGCACAGATACGCAGTATTTT.

The chain uses TRBV6-6 and TRBJ1-2; possibly TRBD1 for D (6 bases). Per germline, CDR1 MNHNY and CDR2 SVGAGI (reference sequence). The ends were cut back, 5 bases at V and 5 bases at J, with 21 bases in the middle. The CDR3 sequence is 16 residues long. CDR3 bases: TGTGCCAGCAGTCAATCCCTTCGGGACAAGCTATATGGCTACACCTTC. Protein product: CASSQSLRDKLYGYTF.

V usage is TRBV11-3 and J usage is TRBJ2-1, with D unclear. This CDR3 is 12 amino acids long. Looked up from germline, CDR1 is SGHNT and CDR2 is YENEEA. Trimming took 5 bases from V and 9 from J, leaving 11 bases between them. In DNA, the CDR3 is TGTGCCAGCAGCCGAGGTCGAGGTGAGCAGTTCTTC. Its protein product is CASSRGRGEQFF.

The genes are TRBV25-1 and TRBJ2-2, with TRBD2 matching 11 bases. The junction had 2 bases not matched to a gene; V was cut back by 8 bases and J by 3 bases. Germline lookup yields CDR1 MGHDK and CDR2 SYGVNS. The CDR3 runs to 14 residues. CDR3 coding DNA: TGTGCCAGCCAGACTAGCGGGGACACCGGGGAGCTGTTTTTT. This encodes CASQTSGDTGELFF.

This sequence joins TRBV29-1 and TRBJ2-7; TRBD1 aligns across 9 bases. V lost 7 bases and J lost 2; bases outside the gene matches: 6. The CDR3 covers 13 residues. Germline CDR1 is SQVTM and CDR2 is ANQGSEA. CDR3: CSGAGTGPYEQYF. The CDR3 bases are TGCAGCGGGGCCGGGACAGGGCCCTACGAGCAGTACTTC.

The chain links TRBV7-2 to TRBJ2-7; 10 nucleotides agree with TRBD1. The V gene end was trimmed by 4 bases and the J gene end by 3 bases; junction bases not matched to a gene: 9. CDR1 is SGHTA and CDR2 is FQGNSA in the germline V gene. The CDR3 totals 16 residues. The CDR3 DNA reads as TGTGCCAGCAGCTCTTGGCCCGGGGACAGGGGCTACGAGCAGTACTTC. It translates to CASSSWPGDRGYEQYF.

The DNA of the CDR3 is TGTGCCAGCAGCGGAGGGGACAGGGCTAAAGGCTACACCTTC. As protein: CASSGGDRAKGYTF. The chain employs TRBV7-3 and TRBJ1-2; 9 bases fit TRBD1. The V and J ends lost 5 bases and 8 bases, in that order; junction bases with no gene match: 9. This CDR3 has 14 amino acids. Germline CDR1 reads SGHTA; CDR2 reads FQGTGA.

The CDR3 sequence is CASSLDPGLAGEQYF. CDR3 sequence (DNA): TGCGCCAGCAGCTTGGATCCGGGACTAGCGGGGGAGCAGTACTTC. The V call is TRBV5-1, the J call TRBJ2-7, with TRBD2 matching 13 bases. CDR1 is SGHRS, CDR2 YFSETQ, per germline. The ends lost 0 bases at V and 7 bases at J; junction bases unmatched: 4. The CDR3 runs to 15 residues.

CDR3 in amino acids: CASSPGQATNEKLFF. The CDR3 coding sequence is TGTGCCAGCAGCCCAGGCCAGGCAACTAATGAAAAACTGTTTTTT. The chain employs TRBV9 and TRBJ1-4; D is uncertain. Germline CDR1 and CDR2: SGDLS and YYNGEE. V gave up 4 bases and J gave up 0 bases, with 10 bases separating them. The CDR3 extends over 15 amino acids.

The chain is built from TRBV4-3 and TRBJ1-2; the D gene is possibly TRBD1 (5 bases). CDR3 length equals 16 residues. The V end lost 0 bases, the J end lost 1 base, and 12 bases lay between the germline ends. Germline V gives CDR1 LGHNA, CDR2 YSLEER. CDR3 loop: CASSQDPPQGNYGYTF. CDR3 bases: TGCGCCAGCAGCCAAGACCCCCCCCAGGGTAACTATGGCTACACCTTC.

The chain carries TRBV29-1 and TRBJ2-2, with TRBD2 identical over 13 bases. There are 14 residues in the CDR3. V gave up 3 bases and J gave up 8 bases; unmatched junction bases: 3. Germline lookup yields CDR1 SQVTM and CDR2 ANQGSEA. The CDR3 region is CSVETSGGKGELFF. As DNA, the CDR3 is TGCAGCGTTGAGACTAGCGGGGGGAAGGGGGAGCTGTTTTTT.

The chain is built from TRBV5-1 and TRBJ2-3, with TRBD2 identical over 12 bases. Germline lookup yields CDR1 SGHRS and CDR2 YFSETQ. CDR3 size: 16 residues. Trimming took 3 bases from V and 9 from J; bases not matched to a gene: 11. The CDR3 here is CASSWGETSGGGTQYF. The DNA for the CDR3 is TGCGCCAGCAGCTGGGGGGAGACTAGCGGGGGAGGAACGCAGTATTTT.

This clone occurred a few times. V usage is TRBV6-5 and J usage is TRBJ1-6, with 7 bases aligning to TRBD1. Germline assignment: CDR1 MNHEY and CDR2 SVGAGI. V gave up 0 bases and J gave up 8 bases; unmatched junction bases: 4. The CDR3 runs to 15 residues. The CDR3 sequence: CASSYSSDRDSPLHF. CDR3 DNA sequence: TGTGCCAGCAGTTACTCCTCCGACAGGGATTCACCCCTCCACTTT.

Concerning this clone: Additional DNA sequences in this sample encode the identical CDR3. CDR3 amino acids: CASSPTGSNQPQHF. CDR3 nucleotide sequence: TGTGCCAGCAGCCCGACAGGGAGCAATCAGCCCCAGCATTTT. This chain connects TRBV27 to TRBJ1-5; 7 bases are shared with TRBD1. Trimming removed 6 bases from V and 1 base from J; junction bases left unmatched: 3. Germline CDR1 and CDR2: MNHEY and SMNVEV (reference sequence). The CDR3 loop spans 14 amino acids.

This clone showed up just a few times. This chain links TRBV6-1 with TRBJ1-6, with a possible D match to TRBD1 (5 bases). V lost 0 bases, J lost 7 bases, and 10 bases lay in between. Germline CDR1 is MNHNS and CDR2 is SASEGT. This CDR3 contains 15 residues. The CDR3 nucleotides read TGTGCCAGCAGTGAAGCTTGGGGCAGCAATTCACCCCTCCACTTT. Encoded protein: CASSEAWGSNSPLHF.

DNA of the CDR3: TGTGCCAGCAGCTTAGGGGGGCCCTATGGCTACACCTTC. Translating gives CASSLGGPYGYTF. The genes are TRBV11-2 and TRBJ1-2; TRBD1 might be the D (6 bases). Germline-derived CDR1 and CDR2 are SGHAT and FQNNGV. V gave up 1 base and J gave up 4 bases, with 7 bases separating them. CDR3 length: 13 amino acids.

This chain's CDR3 is CASSYSPFTRANVLTF. The CDR3 nucleotides read TGTGCCAGCAGTTACTCTCCCTTTACTAGGGCCAACGTCCTGACTTTC. The chain joins TRBV6-5 to TRBJ2-6; the D is unclear. V lost 0 bases and J 5 bases, leaving 11 bases between the germline ends. Germline V gene lookup returns CDR1 MNHEY and CDR2 SVGAGI. The CDR3 length is 16 residues.

This sequence joins TRBV18 and TRBJ1-1; TRBD1 agrees at 7 bases. CDR3 length equals 11 residues. After removal of 6 bases from V and 6 bases from J, the junction contained 1 base not matched to a gene. Germline assignment: CDR1 KGHSH and CDR2 LQKENI. The CDR3 spells CASSGQSEAFF. CDR3 coding DNA: TGTGCCAGCTCGGGACAGTCTGAAGCTTTCTTT.

The gene calls are TRBV7-9 and TRBJ2-2; D uncertain. The ends were cut back, 7 bases at V and 4 bases at J, with 7 bases in the middle. This CDR3 is built from 12 residues. Germline loops: CDR1 SEHNR, CDR2 FQNEAQ (reference sequence). In nucleotides, the CDR3 is TGTGCCAGCATCGCTACCACCGGGGAGCTGTTTTTT. Amino acids: CASIATTGELFF. Combining the CDR3 with reference TRBV7-9 and TRBJ2-2 gives the whole variable domain DTGVSQNPRHKITKRGQNVTFRCDPISEHNRLYWYRQTLGQGPEFLTYFQNEAQLEKSRLLSDRFSAERPKGSFSTLEIQRTEQGDSAMYLCASIATTGELFFGEGSRLTVL.

This clone was seen only once. The chain has TRBV30 and TRBJ2-1; 11 bases map to TRBD2. The CDR3 is made up of 12 amino acids. The V and J ends lost 4 bases and 15 bases, in that order; junction bases with no gene match: 8. Germline loops: CDR1 GTSNPN, CDR2 SVGIG (reference sequence). The CDR3 bases are TGTGCCTGGAACCTAGCGGGGGGCCAGTGGTTCTTC. It yields the protein CAWNLAGGQWFF.

The chain has TRBV7-2 and TRBJ1-3; perhaps TRBD1 as D (6 bases). Germline loops: CDR1 SGHTA, CDR2 FQGNSA. The CDR3 is 15 residues long. V lost 2 bases and J lost 4, with 12 bases in between. The CDR3 sequence: CASSLQAGEGNTIYF. The CDR3 DNA reads TGTGCCAGCAGCTTACAGGCAGGGGAAGGAAACACCATATATTTT.

This chain's CDR3 is CATEQGSYNEQFF. The CDR3 nucleotides read TGTGCCACGGAACAGGGCTCCTACAATGAGCAGTTCTTC. V is TRBV15 and J is TRBJ2-1, with D perhaps TRBD1 (6 bases). Germline V lookup: CDR1 LNHNV, CDR2 YYDKDF (reference sequence). This CDR3 spans 13 amino acids. V was trimmed by 9 bases and J by 0 bases, leaving 9 bases between them.

The rearrangement uses TRBV5-4 and TRBJ2-3; D perhaps matches TRBD2 (6 bases). Germline-derived CDR1 and CDR2 are SGHNT and YYREEE (reference sequence). There are 15 residues in the CDR3. V lost 4 bases to trimming and J lost 2 bases, with 14 bases between them. Written as DNA, the CDR3 is TGTGCCAGCAGCCAAGGACTAACCGACACAGATACGCAGTATTTT. Encoded protein: CASSQGLTDTDTQYF.

CDR3 sequence: CASSLPGNSYNEQFF. In DNA form, the CDR3 reads TGTGCCAGCAGCTTGCCAGGGAATTCCTACAATGAGCAGTTCTTC. The chain couples TRBV5-8 to TRBJ2-1; possibly TRBD1 for D (5 bases). This CDR3 is 15 amino acids long. V was shortened by 1 base and J by 1 base, with 9 bases between the two germline ends. Germline lookup yields CDR1 SGHTS and CDR2 YDEGEE. The whole variable domain, remainder taken from reference TRBV5-8 and TRBJ2-1, is EAGVTQSPTHLIKTRGQQATLRCSPISGHTSVYWYQQALGLGLQFLLWYDEGEERNRGNFPPRFSGRQFPNYSSELNVNALELEDSALYLCASSLPGNSYNEQFFGPGTRLTVL.